The 17 T cell receptor beta chains reported below all come from one sample, sequenced in a study of cytotoxic CD8 clonotypes in ibrutinib-treated CLL. Sequenced by immunoSEQ multiplex PCR; TCRdb stores in-frame clones only, minus some. The repertoire holds more than 300,000 clones, around four fifths seen once, with about 6.3% in the top ten. The sample here was PBMCs, taken before ibrutinib treatment. The receptors shown here come from a human donor with chronic lymphocytic leukemia.

This chain connects TRBV5-4 to TRBJ2-1; D is ambiguous. The germline gives CDR1 SGHNT, CDR2 YYREEE (reference sequence). This CDR3 contains 15 residues. V was pared by 0 bases and J by 0 bases, with 7 bases between. CDR3 residues: CASSLDKSSYNEQFF. The CDR3, as DNA: TGTGCCAGCAGCTTGGATAAAAGCTCCTACAATGAGCAGTTCTTC.

The chain couples TRBV25-1 to TRBJ1-2, with 7 bases that match TRBD1. The junction had 7 bases not matched to a gene; V was cut back by 3 bases and J by 9 bases. The CDR3 is made up of 13 amino acids. CDR1 is MGHDK, CDR2 SYGVNS, per germline. CDR3: CASSDRQGGSYTF. CDR3 bases: TGTGCCAGCAGTGATCGACAGGGTGGAAGCTACACCTTC.

V and J are TRBV27 and TRBJ1-2; 9 nucleotides match TRBD1. The CDR3 loop spans 15 amino acids. The germline V gene has CDR1 MNHEY and CDR2 SMNVEV (reference sequence). V lost 6 bases, J lost 8 bases, and 13 bases stayed unmatched. CDR3: CASSPEGQGLRGYTF. The CDR3 DNA reads TGTGCCAGCAGCCCTGAGGGACAGGGTCTACGCGGCTACACCTTC.

DNA of the CDR3: TGCAGCGTAACCTCGGGGACTAGCGGGAGTTTCACCGGGGAGCTGTTTTTT. Translated: CSVTSGTSGSFTGELFF. V and J are TRBV29-1 and TRBJ2-2; 14 nucleotides agree with TRBD2. Trimming cost V 6 bases and J 4 bases; bases outside gene matches: 10. This CDR3 spans 17 amino acids. The germline V gene encodes CDR1 SQVTM and CDR2 ANQGSEA.

V gene TRBV5-1 combines with J gene TRBJ2-1, with 10 bases lining up with TRBD2. The CDR3 covers 17 residues. V lost 2 bases and J lost 3; bases outside the gene matches: 8. Germline V CDR1 and CDR2: SGHRS, YFSETQ. This CDR3 is CASSFAGTSDFYNEQFF. Written as DNA, the CDR3 is TGCGCCAGCAGCTTTGCAGGGACTAGCGATTTCTACAATGAGCAGTTCTTC. The full variable domain, its missing parts supplied by reference TRBV5-1 and TRBJ2-1, is KAGVTQTPRYLIKTRGQQVTLSCSPISGHRSVSWYQQTPGQGLQFLFEYFSETQRNKGNFPGRFSGRQFSNSRSEMNVSTLELGDSALYLCASSFAGTSDFYNEQFFGPGTRLTVL.

The genes are TRBV9 and TRBJ2-1; TRBD1 matches 7 bases. This CDR3 region has 17 residues. CDR1 is SGDLS and CDR2 is YYNGEE in the germline V gene. V lost 0 bases, J lost 6 bases, and 12 bases stayed unmatched. The DNA for the CDR3 is TGTGCCAGCAGCGTAGATCGCTCAGGGGGTCCCTCCAATGAGCAGTTCTTC. Protein: CASSVDRSGGPSNEQFF.

Only one count was recorded for this clone. The chain uses TRBV7-2 and TRBJ2-7, with D possibly TRBD1 on 6 matching bases. In germline, CDR1 is SGHTA, CDR2 FQGNSA. V lost 6 bases and J lost 3, with 15 bases in between. The length of the CDR3 is 14 residues. This CDR3 is CASRVNTGNYEQYF. In DNA, the CDR3 is TGTGCCAGCAGGGTAAATACAGGGAACTACGAGCAGTACTTC. Full variable domain (remainder filled in from reference TRBV7-2 and TRBJ2-7): GAGVSQSPSNKVTEKGKDVELRCDPISGHTALYWYRQSLGQGLEFLIYFQGNSAPDKSGLPSDRFSAERTGGSVSTLTIQRTQQEDSAVYLCASRVNTGNYEQYFGPGTRLTVT.

Notes on this clone: Other DNA sequences within the sample encode an identical CDR3. The V and J genes are TRBV9 and TRBJ2-1; 11 bases align to TRBD2. The V segment lost 2 bases and the J segment 4 bases; nucleotides outside the gene matches: 2. This CDR3 has 15 amino acids. Germline loops: CDR1 SGDLS, CDR2 YYNGEE. The CDR3 DNA sequence: TGTGCCAGCAGCGTTGGGACTAGCGGATACAATGAGCAGTTCTTC. This gives the protein CASSVGTSGYNEQFF.

The gene calls are TRBV4-1 and TRBJ2-3; 9 bases are a match to TRBD1. The CDR3 runs to 15 residues. V lost 3 bases and J lost 0; bases outside the gene matches: 1. Germline V gene lookup returns CDR1 MGHRA and CDR2 YSYEKL. CDR3 DNA: TGCGCCAGCAGCCAGGGACAGGGAAGCACAGATACGCAGTATTTT. This translates into CASSQGQGSTDTQYF.

The V and J genes are TRBV15 and TRBJ2-1; maybe TRBD2 (6 bases). The CDR3 contains 15 residues. The V gene's germline CDR1 is LNHNV and CDR2 YYDKDF (reference sequence). Trimming removed 3 bases from V and 10 bases from J, with 19 bases in between. CDR3 DNA sequence: TGTGCCACCAGCAGGAGTCCCGGGACTCGTGCGGAGCAGTTCTTC. This sequence encodes CATSRSPGTRAEQFF.

This rearrangement joins TRBV15 to TRBJ2-1; 11 bases map to TRBD2. Unmatched junction bases numbered 13, after V lost 3 bases and J lost 9 bases. The CDR3 has 17 residues. The germline CDR1 and CDR2 sequences are LNHNV and YYDKDF (reference sequence). DNA of the CDR3: TGTGCCACCAGCAGCCCACTAGCGGGAGACATGATTGGTGAGCAGTTCTTC. It yields the protein CATSSPLAGDMIGEQFF.

The chain is built from TRBV4-3 and TRBJ2-1; possibly TRBD1 or TRBD2 for D (5 bases each). The CDR3 is made up of 14 amino acids. The germline V and J ends were trimmed by 0 bases and 12 bases, with 15 bases remaining between them. Germline CDR1 is LGHNA and CDR2 is YSLEER. In DNA, the CDR3 is TGCGCCAGCAGCCAAGACGGGACCGATTGGGGGCAGTTCTTC. Translated, it gives CASSQDGTDWGQFF.

The rearrangement links TRBV9 to TRBJ2-7; weak D call: TRBD2 (6 bases). Germline values: CDR1 SGDLS, CDR2 YYNGEE. V lost 0 bases, J lost 0 bases, and 13 bases lay in between. The CDR3 length is 16 residues. In nucleotides, the CDR3 is TGTGCCAGCAGCGTAGGATTAGCGGCCCGCTCCTACGAGCAGTACTTC. Protein: CASSVGLAARSYEQYF. Full variable domain (remainder filled in from reference TRBV9 and TRBJ2-7): DSGVTQTPKHLITATGQRVTLRCSPRSGDLSVYWYQQSLDQGLQFLIQYYNGEERAKGNILERFSAQQFPDLHSELNLSSLELGDSALYFCASSVGLAARSYEQYFGPGTRLTVT.

A few counts support this clone. This sequence joins TRBV7-2 and TRBJ2-1; 7 positions match TRBD2. The V gene's germline CDR1 is SGHTA and CDR2 FQGNSA. The CDR3 is 16 amino acids. V gave up 1 base and J gave up 0 bases; unmatched junction bases: 3. Here the CDR3 reads CASSLDGTISYNEQFF. CDR3 DNA: TGTGCCAGCAGCTTAGATGGGACTATCTCCTACAATGAGCAGTTCTTC.

The chain joins TRBV28 to TRBJ1-2, with D unclear. V dropped 1 base and J dropped 4 bases, with 16 bases sitting between them. This CDR3 contains 16 residues. In germline, CDR1 is MDHEN, CDR2 SYDVKM. The CDR3 nucleotides read TGTGCCAGCAGTTTATCGGCACAGAGGAAGCCCTATGGCTACACCTTC. Its protein is CASSLSAQRKPYGYTF.

The V call is TRBV5-6, the J call TRBJ1-2; TRBD1 might be the D (5 bases). CDR3 length equals 14 residues. Trimming cost V 4 bases and J 3 bases, with 13 bases left between them. Germline V lookup: CDR1 SGHDT, CDR2 YYEEEE. The CDR3 nucleotides are TGTGCCAGCAGCGTGGAGACGGGGGACTATGGCTACACCTTC. Translated, it gives CASSVETGDYGYTF.

The chain recombines TRBV5-4 with TRBJ1-2; a weak D match, TRBD1 (5 bases). This CDR3 spans 13 amino acids. The V end was cut by 3 bases, the J end by 5 bases, with 11 bases between. Germline assignment: CDR1 SGHNT and CDR2 YYREEE (reference sequence). CDR3 loop: CASSSPGIYGYTF. For the CDR3, the DNA is TGTGCCAGCAGCTCGCCAGGGATATATGGCTACACCTTC.